This TCR beta chain was sequenced in a study of identifying expanded T cells in peripheral blood. Study-level results: Over around two and four weeks, about 17 and 20 clones changed, versus around 1.1 between replicates. Clone count variance between approximately 2-week samples rose with total template count.

Produced via immunoSEQ multiplex PCR; TCRdb's table is partial and in-frame only. The sample lists roughly 100,000 clones; roughly 91% were seen once. During the collection period, no donor immune events like infections were recorded. From germline, CDR1 is MDHEN and CDR2 SYDVKM. CDR3 length equals 13 residues. J lost 6 bases, V lost 4 bases, and 3 bases had no gene match. A word on this clone: Antigen: not known.

This clonotype originated in a person aged 18-70 years in good health. V gene TRBV28 combines with J gene TRBJ1-2, with TRBD1 matching over 9 bases. Sequencing was done on a sample of blood. The CDR3 is CASSSHRGHGYTF. CDR3 nucleotides: TGTGCCAGCAGTTCACACAGGGGGCATGGCTACACCTTC.